A selection of T cell receptor beta chains follows, all from one sample in a study of regulatory T cells in long-lasting Graves disease. TCRdb fed the multiplex PCR reads into MiXCR, producing one record per CDR3 protein. The repertoire holds a few hundred thousand distinct CDR3 sequences, with about 18% as singletons. The same sample was also studied in work on T cells in Graves' hyperthyroidism and ophthalmopathy.

Sequencing used peripheral blood mononuclear cells (PBMCs), obtained at new diagnosis, from a patient treated with antithyroid drugs. The receptors here all came from a woman aged 30 to 39 with Graves disease. Both conserved end residues are part of each CDR3. The order of the fields is J gene, clone size, V gene, D gene, CDR3 protein, CDR3 DNA. A D gene is named only where the DNA matches it firmly. Size is stated for part of the rows, as once, few or many counts, or as a class when the clone is expanded.

TRBJ2-2 many TRBV7-7 NA CASSPGLEELFF TGTGCTAGCAGCCCCGGGCTGGAGGAGCTGTTTTTT
TRBJ1-6 NA TRBV25-1 NA CASSDGGPLHF TGTGCCAGCAGTGATGGCGGCCCCCTCCACTTT
TRBJ1-2 many TRBV5-1 TRBD1 CASSLAGQDYGYTF TGCGCCAGCAGCTTGGCCGGACAGGACTATGGCTACACCTTC
TRBJ2-7 few TRBV4-1 NA CASSHRTGGDSYEQYF TGCGCCAGCAGCCATAGAACAGGGGGGGACTCCTACGAGCAGTACTTC
TRBJ1-5 many TRBV12-3/TRBV12-4 NA CASSLVGEESQPQHF TGTGCCAGCAGTTTAGTAGGGGAGGAGAGCCAGCCCCAGCATTTT
TRBJ1-1 many TRBV11-2 NA CASSLVAGLNTEAFF TGTGCCAGCAGCTTAGTGGCGGGGTTGAACACTGAAGCTTTCTTT
TRBJ2-3 many TRBV20-1 TRBD2 CSARGLAGGHRETDTQYF TGCAGTGCAAGGGGACTAGCGGGGGGTCACCGGGAGACAGATACGCAGTATTTT
TRBJ1-2 NA TRBV10-3 NA CAISGGTNYGYTF TGTGCCATCAGCGGCGGCACTAACTATGGCTACACCTTC
TRBJ1-5 many TRBV12-3/TRBV12-4 TRBD1 CASSFRQGVPQPQHF TGTGCCAGCAGTTTTCGACAGGGGGTCCCTCAGCCCCAGCATTTT
TRBJ2-1 NA TRBV7-8 NA CASSQLPSSYNERFF TGTGCCAGCAGCCAACTCCCGAGCTCCTACAATGAGCGGTTCTTC
TRBJ2-6 NA TRBV6-1 NA CASSNPGPGTGANVLTF TGTGCCAGCAGTAACCCGGGACCGGGAACTGGGGCCAACGTCCTGACTTTC
TRBJ2-7 many TRBV20-1 TRBD2 CSAKQSGGVFNEQYF TGCAGTGCTAAACAGAGCGGGGGGGTATTCAACGAGCAGTACTTC
TRBJ2-2 many TRBV18 TRBD1 CASSPPGQGNTGELFF TGTGCCAGCTCACCACCGGGACAGGGAAACACCGGGGAGCTGTTTTTT
TRBJ2-2 many TRBV7-3 TRBD2 CASTTWGGNTGELFF TGTGCCAGCACCACCTGGGGGGGGAACACCGGGGAGCTGTTTTTT
TRBJ1-1 many TRBV4-1 NA CASSQGYILGATNTEAFF TGCGCCAGCAGCCAAGGGTACATCTTGGGGGCCACAAACACTGAAGCTTTCTTT
TRBJ1-1 many TRBV12-3/TRBV12-4 NA CASNQGTEAFF TGTGCCAGCAATCAGGGGACTGAAGCTTTCTTT
TRBJ2-7 NA TRBV11-2 NA CASSPNPDSQYEQYF TGTGCCAGCAGTCCGAACCCCGACAGCCAATACGAGCAGTACTTC
TRBJ2-3 many TRBV11-2 NA CASSSSGHTDTQYF TGTGCCAGCAGCAGTAGCGGCCACACAGATACGCAGTATTTT
TRBJ1-2 many TRBV12-3/TRBV12-4 NA CASSSTVSTYGYTF TGTGCCAGCAGTTCGACAGTCTCGACCTATGGCTACACCTTC
TRBJ1-1 NA TRBV6-2/TRBV6-3 TRBD1 CASSYLGQGPEAFF TGTGCCAGCAGTTACCTAGGACAGGGACCTGAAGCTTTCTTT
TRBJ2-3 NA TRBV7-2 TRBD2 CASSLDSGGAGGDTQYF TGTGCCAGCAGCTTAGACAGCGGGGGGGCGGGGGGAGATACGCAGTATTTT
TRBJ2-7 many TRBV18 NA CASSPFARADEQYF TGTGCCAGCTCACCGTTTGCCAGGGCTGACGAGCAGTACTTC
TRBJ1-4 many TRBV14 TRBD1 CASSPPGQRIREKLFF TGTGCCAGCAGCCCGCCGGGACAGCGGATTAGAGAAAAACTGTTTTTT
TRBJ1-1 many TRBV7-6 NA CASSVDMNTEAFF TGTGCCAGCTCAGTGGATATGAACACTGAAGCTTTCTTT
TRBJ2-3 few TRBV9 NA CASIQGPGGESDTQYF TGTGCCAGCATCCAAGGACCTGGGGGAGAGAGTGATACGCAGTATTTT
TRBJ2-1 few TRBV20-1 TRBD1 CSAPRTGNNEQFF TGCAGTGCCCCTAGGACAGGGAACAATGAGCAGTTCTTC
TRBJ2-3 many TRBV3-1 NA CASSQQGRTDTQYF TGTGCCAGCAGCCAACAGGGTCGCACAGATACGCAGTATTTT
TRBJ1-6 many TRBV6-2/TRBV6-3 NA CASSEVPVGSPLHF TGTGCCAGCAGTGAAGTGCCGGTTGGATCACCCCTCCACTTT
TRBJ1-5 many TRBV5-1 TRBD1 CASSPGTAYNQPQHF TGCGCCAGCAGTCCTGGGACAGCGTACAATCAGCCCCAGCATTTT
TRBJ1-2 many TRBV29-1 NA CSAEDGWTIFNYGYTF TGCAGCGCTGAGGATGGCTGGACGATCTTTAACTATGGCTACACCTTC
TRBJ2-5 many TRBV6-1 TRBD1 CASGDRVQETQYF TGTGCCAGCGGGGACAGGGTGCAAGAGACCCAGTACTTC
TRBJ2-3 many TRBV12-5 NA CASGLVPSIGQGKVGTDTQYF TGTGCTAGTGGTTTGGTACCCTCTATTGGGCAGGGGAAAGTTGGCACAGATACGCAGTATTTT
TRBJ2-1 NA TRBV5-1 TRBD2 CASSLLAGITNEQFF TGCGCCAGCAGCTTGCTAGCGGGGATTACAAATGAGCAGTTCTTC
TRBJ1-1 many TRBV4-1 NA CASRNRAAGTEAFF TGCGCCAGCAGAAACAGGGCGGCGGGCACTGAAGCTTTCTTT
TRBJ1-2 few TRBV6-1 NA CASRMGAGQGRSRPPGVYGYTF TGTGCCAGCAGAATGGGTGCTGGGCAGGGCCGCAGTCGCCCCCCCGGAGTATATGGCTACACCTTC
TRBJ1-1 many TRBV20-1 TRBD1 CSARQTGTSEAFF TGCAGTGCTAGGCAGACAGGGACTTCTGAAGCTTTCTTT
TRBJ2-1 NA TRBV4-1 NA CASSQDLGLNNEQFF TGCGCCAGCAGCCAAGATTTGGGGCTTAACAATGAGCAGTTCTTC
TRBJ1-1 many TRBV18 NA CASTSEIVGTEAFF TGTGCCAGCACCTCCGAAATCGTGGGCACTGAAGCTTTCTTT
TRBJ1-4 NA TRBV6-1 NA CASSRLGLNEKLFF TGTGCCAGCAGTCGCTTAGGTCTTAATGAAAAACTGTTTTTT
TRBJ1-1 NA TRBV6-9 NA CASSYARTSEAFF TGTGCCAGCAGTTACGCCAGGACGAGTGAAGCTTTCTTT
TRBJ2-1 many TRBV6-1 TRBD1 CASSGRGEGTGGYNEQFF TGTGCCAGCAGTGGAAGGGGGGAAGGGACAGGGGGCTACAATGAGCAGTTCTTC
TRBJ2-5 NA TRBV20-1 TRBD2 CSAGGQTSGGLLQETQYF TGCAGTGCTGGGGGGCAGACTAGCGGGGGGCTGCTACAAGAGACCCAGTACTTC
TRBJ2-2 many TRBV12-3/TRBV12-4 TRBD2 CASSSPRGTSGGYTGELFF TGTGCCAGCAGTTCCCCCCGGGGGACTAGCGGGGGGTACACCGGGGAGCTGTTTTTT
TRBJ2-1 many TRBV18 TRBD1 CASSLGQDNEQFF TGTGCCAGCTCACTGGGACAGGACAATGAGCAGTTCTTC
TRBJ2-1 many TRBV6-2/TRBV6-3 TRBD2 CASSYERGVSLTYNEQFF TGTGCCAGCAGTTACGAACGGGGGGTCTCTCTTACTTACAATGAGCAGTTCTTC
TRBJ1-1 many TRBV6-1 NA CASSGTMNTEAFF TGTGCCAGCAGCGGAACCATGAACACTGAAGCTTTCTTT